The sequence of this T cell receptor beta chain was determined in a study of PD-L1 blockade in urothelial cancer. Study overall: Males with urothelial cancer arising in the bladder constituted most of the roughly 30 patients. Blood yielded a median of around 140,000 T cells per sample.

The CDR3 is made up of 14 amino acids. CDR1 and CDR2 (germline): MNHEY, SMNVEV (reference sequence). V was trimmed by 6 bases and J by 5 bases, leaving 15 bases between them. About this clone: Its specificity is not known.

Study observations and caveats: Patients with below-median pretreatment blood clonality survived longer.

Patients were diagnosed with urothelial carcinoma, either locally advanced or metastatic. Sequencing was performed with immunoSEQ multiplex PCR; in TCRdb, only in-frame clones are kept and a portion is missing. The sample includes about 100,000 clones, 90% to 95% of them seen just once. The sequencing used PBMCs, collected around atezolizumab (anti-PD-L1) treatment. The origin of this receptor is a woman older than 75 with urothelial cancer. This chain links TRBV27 with TRBJ2-3; D is perhaps TRBD2 (6 bases). CDR3 in amino acids: CASSRSTEGDTQYF. The CDR3 nucleotides read TGTGCCAGCAGCCGCTCAACGGAGGGAGATACGCAGTATTTT.